The present entry profiles one T cell receptor beta chain with its context. Its antigen is as yet unknown. Trimming pared 6 bases from V and 0 bases from J, leaving 9 bases between. This CDR3 contains 14 residues. CDR1 and CDR2 from the germline V gene are MNHEY and SVGAGI. This sample was included in a study of radiation and T cells in renal cell carcinoma. Regarding the study as a whole: Top tumor clonotypes rose in blood 2 weeks post-radiation, then contracted.

Sequencing was performed with immunoSEQ multiplex PCR; in TCRdb, only in-frame clones are kept and a portion is missing. The sample comprises 25,000 to 30,000 clones, approximately 81% of which are singletons, and roughly a third rests with the top ten. This sample's time point: blood 2 weeks post-SBRT. Sample treatment: 15 Gy SBRT to primary tumor, nephrectomy 4 weeks later. The specimen was blood, collected from a patient whose treatment included radiotherapy and nephrectomy. The V gene is TRBV6-5, the J gene TRBJ2-4; D possibly uses TRBD1 or TRBD2 (6 bases each). The clonotype comes from a man aged 55 to 70 with renal cell carcinoma. CDR3 sequence (DNA): TGTGCCAGCAGGGGGGGCGGAGCCAAAAACATTCAGTACTTC. It is translated as CASRGGGAKNIQYF.